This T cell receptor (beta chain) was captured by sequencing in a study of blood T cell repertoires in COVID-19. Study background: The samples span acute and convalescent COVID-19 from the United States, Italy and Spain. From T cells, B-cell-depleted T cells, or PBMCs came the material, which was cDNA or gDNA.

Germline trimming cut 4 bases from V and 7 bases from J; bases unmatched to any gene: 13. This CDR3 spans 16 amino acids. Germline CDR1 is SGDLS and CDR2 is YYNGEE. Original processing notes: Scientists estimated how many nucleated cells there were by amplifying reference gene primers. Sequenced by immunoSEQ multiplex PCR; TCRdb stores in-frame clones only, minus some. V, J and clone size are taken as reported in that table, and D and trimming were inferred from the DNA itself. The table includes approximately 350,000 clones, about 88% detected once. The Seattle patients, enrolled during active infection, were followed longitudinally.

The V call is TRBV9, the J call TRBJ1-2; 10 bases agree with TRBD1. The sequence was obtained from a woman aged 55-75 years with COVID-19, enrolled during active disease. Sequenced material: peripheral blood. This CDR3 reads CASSPRDRGPMVGYTF. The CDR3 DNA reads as TGTGCCAGCAGCCCTCGGGACAGGGGTCCCATGGTTGGCTACACCTTC.